A selection of T cell receptor beta chains follows, all from one sample in a study of STAT5B mutations in CD4+ large granular lymphocyte leukemia. Measured with immunoSEQ multiplex PCR; TCRdb has only the in-frame clones, and not every one. Found here are some 35,000 clones, around three quarters of them singletons; the top ten hold about 2.3%. The sample comprised CD4+ T cells from blood buffy coats. These receptors originate from a human donor in good health. CDR3s include the opening cysteine and the closing phenylalanine or tryptophan. The D gene is left open where the match is weak. Clone size appears in some rows only: once, few, many, or a class for an expanded clone.

NA	NA	TRBV7-9	TRBJ2-7	TGTGCCAGCAGCTCCCAGACCTACGAGCAGTACTTC	CASSSQTYEQYF
NA	NA	TRBV11-2	TRBJ1-1	TGTGCCAGCAGCTTAGCGGGACGGAAGAACACTGAAGCTTTCTTT	CASSLAGRKNTEAFF
NA	TRBD1	TRBV6-5	TRBJ2-7	TGTGCCAGCAGAATGGGACAGGGCGGGTACGAGCAGTACTTC	CASRMGQGGYEQYF
NA	TRBD2	TRBV19	TRBJ2-2	TGTGCCAGTAGTCAGAACCCGCTAGCGGGAGGCCTGAACACCGGGGAGCTGTTTTTT	CASSQNPLAGGLNTGELFF
NA	TRBD1	TRBV10-3	TRBJ2-3	TGTGCCATCAGTGGACAGGGGGACGGCACAGATACGCAGTATTTT	CAISGQGDGTDTQYF
NA	NA	TRBV19	TRBJ1-5	TGTGCCAGTAGTATAATATCACCCAGAGGCGATCAGCCCCAGCATTTT	CASSIISPRGDQPQHF
NA	TRBD1	TRBV19	TRBJ1-1	TGTGCCAGTAGTGGGTCGCGACAGGGCGGCACTGAAGCTTTCTTT	CASSGSRQGGTEAFF
NA	TRBD1	TRBV10-3	TRBJ2-1	TGTGCCATCAGTGGGCTTACCGGGACAGGGGGTGCTGAGCAGTTCTTC	CAISGLTGTGGAEQFF
NA	TRBD1	TRBV6-5	TRBJ1-2	TGTGCCAGCAGTTGGGCAGGGGGCGATCTCTACACCTTC	CASSWAGGDLYTF
NA	TRBD2	TRBV18	TRBJ2-7	TGTGCCAGCTCCCCTAGCGGGAGGTTCGACGAGCAGTACTTC	CASSPSGRFDEQYF
NA	TRBD1	TRBV5-4	TRBJ2-2	TGTGCCAGCAGCTTCCCGGACAGGCCTTGGGATCTGTTTTTT	CASSFPDRPWDLFF
NA	NA	TRBV18	TRBJ1-4	TGTGCCAGCTCACCCATACCCGGGGGGCGCGGTGAAAAACTGTTTTTT	CASSPIPGGRGEKLFF
NA	NA	TRBV25-1	TRBJ1-2	TGTGCCAGCAGTGAATATATAGGCTATGGCTACACCTTC	CASSEYIGYGYTF
NA	NA	TRBV30	TRBJ2-1	TGTGCCTGGATGGGGAGCTCCTACAATGAGCAGTTCTTC	CAWMGSSYNEQFF
few	NA	TRBV19	TRBJ1-4	TGTGCCAGTAGTCCTCGACAGGCGAATGAAAAACTGTTTTTT	CASSPRQANEKLFF
NA	TRBD1	TRBV2	TRBJ2-3	TGTGCCAGCAGGGACAGGGTCCAAAGGGGTACGCAGTATTTT	CASRDRVQRGTQYF
NA	NA	TRBV5-8	TRBJ2-7	TGTGCCAGCAGCTGGGGCTTAGCCGGCGGGCCCTACGAGCAGTACTTC	CASSWGLAGGPYEQYF
NA	NA	TRBV11-2	TRBJ1-1	TGTGCCAGCAGCTTCGCGGGATTTGAAGCTTTCTTT	CASSFAGFEAFF
once	NA	TRBV7-6	TRBJ2-5	TGTGCCAGCAGCCCGGATGGGCTAGCGAGCCAAGAGACCCAGTACTTC	CASSPDGLASQETQYF
once	NA	TRBV10-3	TRBJ2-7	TGTGCCAGCAGTGACGGCAGGGCCTACGAGCAGTACTTC	CASSDGRAYEQYF
NA	NA	TRBV11-2	TRBJ2-5	TGTGCCAGCAGCTTCGTGGGGGGACGGGAGACCCAGTACTTC	CASSFVGGRETQYF
few	NA	TRBV7-2	TRBJ2-1	TGTGCCAGCAGCTTAGCCCCGGGACTCTACAATGAGCAGTTCTTC	CASSLAPGLYNEQFF
NA	NA	TRBV7-8	TRBJ1-1	TGTGCCAGCAGCTTACAGGGCTGGAACACTGAAGCTTTCTTT	CASSLQGWNTEAFF
NA	NA	TRBV11-2	TRBJ1-1	TGTGCCAGCAGCTCCTCGCCTGCAGGCGGAGCTTTCTTT	CASSSSPAGGAFF
NA	TRBD1	TRBV10-1	TRBJ2-7	TGCGCCAGCCCTATTAAGGACAGGGGGTTTCACCCTAAAACATACGAGCAGTACTTC	CASPIKDRGFHPKTYEQYF
NA	NA	TRBV30	TRBJ2-7	TGTGCCTGGAATCCAGACAGCTTGGGCTACGAGCAGTACTTC	CAWNPDSLGYEQYF
NA	NA	TRBV9	TRBJ1-1	TGTGCCAGCAGCCCACCCCCGGGACAGAACACTGAAGCTTTCTTT	CASSPPPGQNTEAFF
NA	NA	TRBV6-6	TRBJ2-3	TGTGCCAGCAGTTCGCCCGGACTGACGCAGTATTTT	CASSSPGLTQYF
NA	NA	TRBV5-1	TRBJ1-1	TGCGCCAGCAGCCGTGAAGGGGTGAGGACTGAAGCTTTCTTT	CASSREGVRTEAFF
few	TRBD1	TRBV30	TRBJ1-5	TGTGCCTGGGCAGGACAGGGCAATCAGCCCCAGCATTTT	CAWAGQGNQPQHF
once	NA	TRBV6-1	TRBJ1-5	TGTGCCAGCAGTGAATTTCCCCCGTCGGGACTTAGCAATCAGCCCCAGCATTTT	CASSEFPPSGLSNQPQHF
NA	NA	TRBV11-2	TRBJ2-2	TGTGCCAGCAGCTTGGGGATGGGCCTGGGGGCCGGGGAGCTGTTTTTT	CASSLGMGLGAGELFF
NA	NA	TRBV6-1	TRBJ2-7	TGTGCCAGCAGTGCAAATCAGGTTGACTACGAGCAGTACTTC	CASSANQVDYEQYF
NA	NA	TRBV5-4	TRBJ2-7	TGTGCCAGCAGCTTGGTGGGGGGCAGGAGCTCCTACGAGCAGTACTTC	CASSLVGGRSSYEQYF
NA	TRBD1	TRBV18	TRBJ2-7	TGTGCCAGCTCACCACAGCCAGGGGGTATATACGAGCAGTACTTC	CASSPQPGGIYEQYF
NA	NA	TRBV30	TRBJ2-6	TGTGCCTGGAGTCCCCAGAGCTCTGGGGCCAACGTCCTGACTTTC	CAWSPQSSGANVLTF
NA	NA	TRBV27	TRBJ1-2	TGTGCCAGCAGTTTCAGGGGCCTTCACTATGGCTACACCTTC	CASSFRGLHYGYTF
NA	NA	TRBV29-1	TRBJ2-6	TGCAGCGTTAGCATACAAAGTCGGGCCAACGTCCTGACTTTC	CSVSIQSRANVLTF
once	NA	TRBV5-5	TRBJ2-3	TGTGCCAGCAGCCCACATTCAGATACGCAGTATTTT	CASSPHSDTQYF
NA	NA	TRBV6-1	TRBJ1-1	TGTGCCAGCAGTGATCCTGCGGGGCGGATCTTGAACACTGAAGCTTTCTTT	CASSDPAGRILNTEAFF
once	NA	TRBV2	TRBJ2-7	TGTGCCAGCAGTGCGGACAAATACGAGCAGTACTTC	CASSADKYEQYF
NA	NA	TRBV7-8	TRBJ1-3	TGTGCCAGCAGCTCCCGGGCTGTTCGTGGAAACACCATATATTTT	CASSSRAVRGNTIYF
NA	TRBD1	TRBV5-6	TRBJ2-1	TGTGCCAGCAGCCGACAGGGCAATGAGCAGTTCTTC	CASSRQGNEQFF
NA	TRBD1	TRBV15	TRBJ1-1	TGTGCCACCAGCAGGGACAGGTCGTTTGTGGCTTTCTTT	CATSRDRSFVAFF
NA	TRBD2	TRBV5-1	TRBJ2-1	TGCGCCAGCTCGAGTGGGTCGGGGGGAAGGCAGTTCTTC	CASSSGSGGRQFF
NA	TRBD1	TRBV6-5	TRBJ1-1	TGTGCCAGCAGTTACTCCGGGCCCCGGGACAGCGAAGCTTTCTTT	CASSYSGPRDSEAFF
NA	NA	TRBV5-8	TRBJ1-2	TGTGCCAGCAGCTTACAGGGCCCAGGCTATGGCTACACCTTC	CASSLQGPGYGYTF
NA	NA	TRBV2	TRBJ2-7	TGTGCCAGCAGTGTCCGGGGGATGCTTGTCGAGCAGTACTTC	CASSVRGMLVEQYF
NA	NA	TRBV7-2	TRBJ1-1	TGTGCCAGCAGCTTGCCCGACAGGTACCGGGTCATGAACACTGAAGCTTTCTTT	CASSLPDRYRVMNTEAFF
NA	NA	TRBV19	TRBJ1-5	TGTGCCAGCAACTGGGACATTAATCAGCCCCAGCATTTT	CASNWDINQPQHF